Listed here are 10 T cell receptor beta chains from one sample, sequenced in a study of CD8 T cells in ankylosing spondylitis. TCRdb called the 5' RACE reads again in MiXCR, with one record for every CDR3 protein. The data hold roughly 180,000 distinct CDR3 sequences, with just over 9.5% observed a single time. The sample comprised blood, either unsorted or a sorted T cell fraction (not recorded which). The origin of the receptors is a female donor with ankylosing spondylitis or in good health (not recorded which).

The chain has TRBV5-4 and TRBJ2-3, with 11 bases matching TRBD2. Germline values: CDR1 SGHNT, CDR2 YYREEE (reference sequence). Germline trimming cut 4 bases from V and 11 bases from J; bases unmatched to any gene: 12. The CDR3 totals 15 residues. This chain's CDR3 is CASSGTSGGPAGQYF. CDR3 DNA sequence: TGTGCCAGCAGCGGGACTAGCGGAGGCCCTGCAGGGCAGTATTTT.

This clonotype has more than one count but fewer than ten. The genes are TRBV12-3 or TRBV12-4 and TRBJ1-1, with D possibly TRBD1 on 5 matching bases. V shed 7 bases and J shed 5 bases, with 14 bases lying between them. The CDR3 runs 13 residues. The CDR3 sequence: CASNKGPSTEAFF. The CDR3 DNA sequence: TGTGCCAGCAACAAGGGACCTAGTACTGAAGCTTTCTTT.

This clonotype occurred once. The chain couples TRBV7-8 to TRBJ1-1, with D uncertain. Germline V CDR1 and CDR2: SGHVS, FQNEAQ. CDR3 length equals 15 residues. Deletions cut 1 base from V and 3 bases from J, with 12 bases between. CDR3 region: CASSLEDGVYTEAFF. DNA of the CDR3: TGTGCCAGCAGCTTAGAAGACGGAGTTTACACTGAAGCTTTCTTT.

The chain links TRBV28 to TRBJ1-1; D uncertain. CDR1 is MDHEN and CDR2 is SYDVKM in the germline V gene. This CDR3 spans 13 amino acids. The V gene lost 8 bases and the J gene lost 6 bases, with 16 bases spanning the gap. The CDR3: CASANGPVAEAFF. CDR3 DNA: TGTGCCAGCGCAAACGGTCCCGTGGCTGAAGCTTTCTTT. The variable domain in full, with the rest retrieved from reference TRBV28 and TRBJ1-1, is DVKVTQSSRYLVKRTGEKVFLECVQDMDHENMFWYRQDPGLGLRLIYFSYDVKMKEKGDIPEGYSVSREKKERFSLILESASTNQTSMYLCASANGPVAEAFFGQGTRLTVV.

This clonotype was observed a handful of times. The chain joins TRBV24-1 to TRBJ2-1; 7 bases line up with TRBD1. The length of the CDR3 is 13 residues. The germline V gene has CDR1 KGHDR and CDR2 SFDVKD. CDR3: CAAGTANYNEQFF. The CDR3 DNA is TGTGCGGCCGGGACAGCAAACTACAATGAGCAGTTCTTC.

V is TRBV25-1 and J is TRBJ2-5; a weak D match, TRBD1 (6 bases). V lost 6 bases and J lost 4, with 15 bases in between. CDR1 and CDR2 from the germline V gene are MGHDK and SYGVNS. This CDR3 is built from 14 residues. DNA for the CDR3: TGTGCCAGCAGGGGCGCAGGACAGCCAGAGACCCAGTACTTC. Its protein is CASRGAGQPETQYF.

The rearrangement links TRBV11-3 to TRBJ2-5, with TRBD2 matching 12 bases. With 5 bases clipped from V and 5 bases from J, the junction kept 12 bases outside the gene matches. Germline CDR1 is SGHNT and CDR2 is YENEEA. CDR3 size: 17 residues. The CDR3 coding sequence is TGTGCCAGCAGCCAGAGCGTACTAGCGGGAGGAGCTGAGACCCAGTACTTC. It is translated as CASSQSVLAGGAETQYF.

In its sample, this clonotype was seen a few times. The V gene is TRBV5-6, the J gene TRBJ2-7; either TRBD1 or TRBD2 may supply D (5 bases each). Germline CDR1 is SGHDT and CDR2 is YYEEEE. The CDR3 has 14 residues. V lost 5 bases and J lost 3, with 15 bases in between. CDR3 sequence (DNA): TGTGCCAGCAGTCAAGGGCCTGGGGGCTACGAGCAGTACTTC. Translating gives CASSQGPGGYEQYF. Drawing the rest from reference TRBV5-6 and TRBJ2-7, the complete variable domain is DAGVTQSPTHLIKTRGQQVTLRCSPKSGHDTVSWYQQALGQGPQFIFQYYEEEERQRGNFPDRFSGHQFPNYSSELNVNALLLGDSALYLCASSQGPGGYEQYFGPGTRLTVT.

This clonotype was seen ten or more times. The chain is built from TRBV7-3 and TRBJ2-2; TRBD1 or TRBD2 may be the D gene (5 bases each). CDR1 is SGHTA, CDR2 FQGTGA, per germline. The ends were cut back, 5 bases at V and 6 bases at J, with 10 bases in the middle. CDR3 size: 13 residues. The DNA of the CDR3 is TGTGCCAGCAGCGCAGGGCGGGCCGGGGAGCTGTTTTTT. Its translation is CASSAGRAGELFF.

The chain carries TRBV4-1 and TRBJ1-1, with 9 bases identical to TRBD1. This CDR3 has 15 residues. Germline V gene sequence: CDR1 MGHRA, CDR2 YSYEKL. Germline trimming cut 1 base from V and 4 bases from J; bases unmatched to any gene: 4. As DNA, the CDR3 is TGCGCCAGCAGCCAAGGGGCGACAGGGGGCACTGAAGCTTTCTTT. Its protein is CASSQGATGGTEAFF.